This TCR beta chain was found in a study of patients and donors after allogeneic stem cell transplantation. TCRdb processed the RT-PCR reads anew with MiXCR; each CDR3 protein has one entry. The sample lists 200,000 to 250,000 distinct CDR3 sequences, roughly an eighth seen once, with 11% in the top ten. This clonotype originated in a human donor who was either an allogeneic HSCT recipient or a stem cell or donor lymphocyte infusion donor (not recorded which). It is not recorded whose cells these are; they may come from a transplant donor. The sample was blood, either unsorted or a sorted T cell fraction (not recorded which).

CDR3 loop: CSARVAGRHNEQFF. The CDR3 DNA follows: TGCAGTGCTAGAGTGGCGGGGCGCCACAATGAGCAGTTCTTC. The gene calls are TRBV20-1 and TRBJ2-1, with D perhaps matching TRBD2 (6 bases). CDR1 DFQATT and CDR2 SNEGSKA come from the germline V gene (reference sequence). The CDR3 consists of 14 residues. Between the trimmed V and J ends, which lost 1 base and 5 bases, there was a span of 12 bases.